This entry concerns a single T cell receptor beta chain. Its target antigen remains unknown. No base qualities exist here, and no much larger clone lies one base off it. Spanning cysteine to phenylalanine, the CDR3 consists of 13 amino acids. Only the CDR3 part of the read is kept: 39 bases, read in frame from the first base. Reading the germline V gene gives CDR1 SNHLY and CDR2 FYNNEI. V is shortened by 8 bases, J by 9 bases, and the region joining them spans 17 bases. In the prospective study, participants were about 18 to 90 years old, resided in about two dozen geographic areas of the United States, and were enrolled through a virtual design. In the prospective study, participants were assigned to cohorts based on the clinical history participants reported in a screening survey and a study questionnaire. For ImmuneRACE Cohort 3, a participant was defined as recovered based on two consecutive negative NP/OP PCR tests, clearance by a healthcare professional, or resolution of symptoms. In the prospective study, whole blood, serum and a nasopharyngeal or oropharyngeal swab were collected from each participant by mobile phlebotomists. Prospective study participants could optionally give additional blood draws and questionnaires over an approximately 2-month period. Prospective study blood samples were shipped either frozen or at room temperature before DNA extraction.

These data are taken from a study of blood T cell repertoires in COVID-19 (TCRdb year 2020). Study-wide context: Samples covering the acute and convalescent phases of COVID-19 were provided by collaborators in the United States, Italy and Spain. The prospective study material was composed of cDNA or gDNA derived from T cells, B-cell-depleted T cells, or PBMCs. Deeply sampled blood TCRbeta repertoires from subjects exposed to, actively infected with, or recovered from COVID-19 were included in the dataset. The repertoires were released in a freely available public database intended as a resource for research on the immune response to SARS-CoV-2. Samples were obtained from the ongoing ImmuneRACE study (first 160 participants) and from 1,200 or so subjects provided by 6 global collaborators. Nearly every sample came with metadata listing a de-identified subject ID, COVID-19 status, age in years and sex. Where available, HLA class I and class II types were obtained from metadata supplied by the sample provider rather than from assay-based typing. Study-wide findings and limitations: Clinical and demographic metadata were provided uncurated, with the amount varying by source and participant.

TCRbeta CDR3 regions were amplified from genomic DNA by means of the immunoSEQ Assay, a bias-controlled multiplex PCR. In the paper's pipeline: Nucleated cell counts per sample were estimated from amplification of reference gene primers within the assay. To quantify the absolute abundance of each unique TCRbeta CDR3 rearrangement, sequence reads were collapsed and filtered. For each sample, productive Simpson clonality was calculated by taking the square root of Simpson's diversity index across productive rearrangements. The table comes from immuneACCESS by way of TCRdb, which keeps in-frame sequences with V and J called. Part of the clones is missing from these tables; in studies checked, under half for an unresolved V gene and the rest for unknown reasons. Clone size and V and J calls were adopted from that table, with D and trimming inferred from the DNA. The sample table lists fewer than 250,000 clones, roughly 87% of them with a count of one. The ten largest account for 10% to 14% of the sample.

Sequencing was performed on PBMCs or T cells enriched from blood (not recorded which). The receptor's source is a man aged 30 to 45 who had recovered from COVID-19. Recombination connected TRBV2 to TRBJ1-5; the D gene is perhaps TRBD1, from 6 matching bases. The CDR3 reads CASAPTGGRPQHF. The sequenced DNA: TGTGCCAGCGCTCCCACGGGGGGGCGGCCCCAGCATTTT. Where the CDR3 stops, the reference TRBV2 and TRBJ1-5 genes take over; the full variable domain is EPEVTQTPSHQVTQMGQEVILRCVPISNHLYFYWYRQILGQKVEFLVSFYNNEISEKSEIFDDQFSVERPDGSNFTLKIRSTKLEDSAMYFCASAPTGGRPQHFGDGTRLSIL.